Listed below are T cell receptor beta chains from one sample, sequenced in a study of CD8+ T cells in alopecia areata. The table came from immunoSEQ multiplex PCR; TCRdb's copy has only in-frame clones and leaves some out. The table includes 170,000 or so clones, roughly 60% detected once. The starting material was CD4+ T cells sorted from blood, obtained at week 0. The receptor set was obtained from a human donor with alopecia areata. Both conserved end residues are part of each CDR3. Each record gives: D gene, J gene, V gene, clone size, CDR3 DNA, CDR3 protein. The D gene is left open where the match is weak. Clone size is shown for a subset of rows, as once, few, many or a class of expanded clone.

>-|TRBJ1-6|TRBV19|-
TGTGCCAGTAGTATAGAAGGCGTGGATAGTTCACCCCTCCACTTT
CASSIEGVDSSPLHF
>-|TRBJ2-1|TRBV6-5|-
TGTGCCAGCACCGGGTCTCGAAGGGGGAATGAGCAGTTCTTC
CASTGSRRGNEQFF
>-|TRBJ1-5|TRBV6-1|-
TGTGCCAGCATCGGGTCCAGGGGACAGCCCCAGCATTTT
CASIGSRGQPQHF
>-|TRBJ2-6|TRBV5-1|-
TGCGCCAGCAGCTTGCCCAAGTTGGGGGTCTCTGGGGCCAACGTCCTGACTTTC
CASSLPKLGVSGANVLTF
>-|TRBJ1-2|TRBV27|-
TGTGCCAGCAGTCCGCACGACAGGAACTATGGCTACACCTTC
CASSPHDRNYGYTF
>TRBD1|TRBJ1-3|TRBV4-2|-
TGTGCCAGCAGCCAAGATGGACAGGGGACTGGAAACACCATATATTTT
CASSQDGQGTGNTIYF
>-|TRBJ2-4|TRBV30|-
TGTGCCTGGGGTGTCGGTCCGGGTCTCCAAAACATTCAGTACTTC
CAWGVGPGLQNIQYF
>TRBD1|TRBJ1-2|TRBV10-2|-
TGCGCCAGCAGTGGGAAGACAGGGGGTAATGGCTACACCTTC
CASSGKTGGNGYTF
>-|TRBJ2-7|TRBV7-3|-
TGTGCCAGCAGATACGTTGGAGGGAGTTCAAGCGAGCAGTACTTC
CASRYVGGSSSEQYF
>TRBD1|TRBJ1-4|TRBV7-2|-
TGTGCCAGCAGCTTTGACAGGGTTGGTGAAAAACTGTTTTTT
CASSFDRVGEKLFF
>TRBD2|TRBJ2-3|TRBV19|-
TGTGCCACCCGGACCGGGAGCGGGGCGAGCACAGATACGCAGTATTTT
CATRTGSGASTDTQYF
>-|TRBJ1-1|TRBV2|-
TGTGCCAGCAGTGTGAACACTGAAGCTTTCTTT
CASSVNTEAFF
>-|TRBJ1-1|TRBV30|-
TGTGCCTGGAGCCTGGAAGCTTTCTTT
CAWSLEAFF
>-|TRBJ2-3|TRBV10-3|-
TGTGCCACCTCGGACAGACACACAGATACGCAGTATTTT
CATSDRHTDTQYF
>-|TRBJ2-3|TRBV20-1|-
TGCAGTGCTAGGATTTCAGATACGCAGTATTTT
CSARISDTQYF
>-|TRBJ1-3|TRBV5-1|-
TGCGCCAGCAGCTTGTGGGCTCAGGGGCCTTCTGGAAACACCATATATTTT
CASSLWAQGPSGNTIYF
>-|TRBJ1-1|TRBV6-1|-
TGTGCCAGCAGCTCCGGAGGGAACACTGAAGCTTTCTTT
CASSSGGNTEAFF
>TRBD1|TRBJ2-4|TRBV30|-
TGTGCCTGGAGTGATCCCCGACAGGGCAACATTCAGTACTTC
CAWSDPRQGNIQYF
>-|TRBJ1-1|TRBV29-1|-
TGCAGCGTTGAAGATCCGGGGCGGAAAGCTTTCTTT
CSVEDPGRKAFF
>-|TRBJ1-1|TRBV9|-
TGTGCCAGCAGCGTACTGGGGGAGAACACTGAAGCTTTCTTT
CASSVLGENTEAFF
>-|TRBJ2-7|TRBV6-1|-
TGTGCCAGCAGTGTACGGTCCTACGAGCAGTACTTC
CASSVRSYEQYF
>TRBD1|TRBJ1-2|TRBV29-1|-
TGCAGCGTTGACCGGGACAGGGCCAACTATGGCTACACCTTC
CSVDRDRANYGYTF
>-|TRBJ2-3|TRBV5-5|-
TGTGCCAGCAGCTTGGAAGGCCTAATGGATACGCAGTATTTT
CASSLEGLMDTQYF
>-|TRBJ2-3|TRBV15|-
TGTGCCACCGGGAGACTTGACACAGATACGCAGTATTTT
CATGRLDTDTQYF
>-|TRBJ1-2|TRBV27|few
TGTGCCAGCAGTTTAAGGGAACCAGGGGTCGGCTATGGCTACACCTTC
CASSLREPGVGYGYTF
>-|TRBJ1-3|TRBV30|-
TGTGCCTGGAGAACAGGTACCTCTGGAAACACCATATATTTT
CAWRTGTSGNTIYF
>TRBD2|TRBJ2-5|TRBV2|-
TGTGCCAGCAGCGCTGGGGACTACCAGACTAACCAAGAGACCCAGTACTTC
CASSAGDYQTNQETQYF
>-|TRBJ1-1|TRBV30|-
TGTGCCTGGACCAACCCCGGGACAGAAGCTTTCTTT
CAWTNPGTEAFF
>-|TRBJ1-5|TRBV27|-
TGTGCCAGCAGTTTCAGTAGGGTTCAGCCCCAGCATTTT
CASSFSRVQPQHF
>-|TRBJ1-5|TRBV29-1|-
TGCAGCGCCGGACATAGCAATCAGCCCCAGCATTTT
CSAGHSNQPQHF
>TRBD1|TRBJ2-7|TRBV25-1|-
TGTGCCAGCTTGAGGACAGGATTCTACGAGCAGTACTTC
CASLRTGFYEQYF
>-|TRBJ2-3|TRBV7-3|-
TGTGCCAGCAGCTACCGTTACACAGATACGCAGTATTTT
CASSYRYTDTQYF
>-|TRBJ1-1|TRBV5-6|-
TGTGCCAGCAGCCACGACAGGAGCGCTGAAGCTTTCTTT
CASSHDRSAEAFF
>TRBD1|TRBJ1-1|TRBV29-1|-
TGCAGCGTTCGTTTGACAGGGGCAACGGGAGAAGCTTTCTTT
CSVRLTGATGEAFF
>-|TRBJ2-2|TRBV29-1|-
TGCAGCGTTGAGCGACGGCTCACCGGGGAGCTGTTTTTT
CSVERRLTGELFF
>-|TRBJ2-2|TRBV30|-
TGTGCCGGGCAGGGGTTGAACACCGGGGAGCTGTTTTTT
CAGQGLNTGELFF
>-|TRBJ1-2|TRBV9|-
TGTGCCAGCAGCGTAGCCCAGGGTTATGGCTACACCTTC
CASSVAQGYGYTF
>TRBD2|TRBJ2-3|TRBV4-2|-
TGTGCCAGCAGCCAAGGTCTTTCTAGCGGGGGGAGCACAGATACGCAGTATTTT
CASSQGLSSGGSTDTQYF
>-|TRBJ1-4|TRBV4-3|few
TGCGCCAGCAGCCAAGCCCCCCCAGGGGCTAATGAAAAACTGTTTTTT
CASSQAPPGANEKLFF
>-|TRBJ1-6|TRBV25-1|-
TGTGCCAGCAGTGAATCGGGGGGGCCGAATTCACCCCTCCACTTT
CASSESGGPNSPLHF
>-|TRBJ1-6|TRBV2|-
TGTGCCAGTTCAGGGAGTTCACCCCTCCACTTT
CASSGSSPLHF
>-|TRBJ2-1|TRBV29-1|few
TGCAGCGTTGAAGTCCCCAGGTTTGGAAATGAGCAGTTCTTC
CSVEVPRFGNEQFF
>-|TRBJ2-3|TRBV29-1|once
TGCAGCGTTGGGGGTAATGCAGATACGCAGTATTTT
CSVGGNADTQYF
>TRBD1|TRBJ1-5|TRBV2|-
TGTGCCAGCAGGGTGGCAGGGGGAGAGAATCAGCCCCAGCATTTT
CASRVAGGENQPQHF
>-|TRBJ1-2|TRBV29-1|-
TGCAGCGTTGGCGGACGGGCAAACTATGGCTACACCTTC
CSVGGRANYGYTF
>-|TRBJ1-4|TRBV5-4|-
TGTGCCAGCAGCTTCCAGAGTAATGAAAAACTGTTTTTT
CASSFQSNEKLFF